The 8 T cell receptor beta chains below all came from one sample that was sequenced in a study of patients and donors after allogeneic stem cell transplantation. TCRdb re-analysed the RT-PCR reads in MiXCR, keeping a single row per CDR3 protein. The top ten hold roughly 10% of the sample, which has around 240,000 distinct CDR3 sequences, 12% to 15% seen once. The source material was blood, either unsorted or a sorted T cell fraction (not recorded which). These receptor sequences come from a human donor who was either an allogeneic HSCT recipient or a stem cell or donor lymphocyte infusion donor (not recorded which). It is not recorded whose cells these are; they may come from a transplant donor.

This clonotype was seen repeatedly, ten times or more. The chain couples TRBV10-3 to TRBJ2-7; tentative D call: TRBD2 (6 bases). The V gene's germline CDR1 is ENHRY and CDR2 SYGVKD. Trimming removed 11 bases from V and 0 bases from J, with 17 bases in between. The CDR3 sequence is 14 residues long. The CDR3 is CAARESGSSYEQYF. CDR3 coding DNA: TGTGCCGCCCGGGAGAGCGGTAGCTCCTACGAGCAGTACTTC.

The chain joins TRBV20-1 to TRBJ2-7; 8 bases line up with TRBD2. The CDR3 consists of 15 residues. V shed 4 bases and J 7 bases; nucleotides not matched to a gene: 15. The germline V gene encodes CDR1 DFQATT and CDR2 SNEGSKA (reference sequence). The CDR3: CSAKLSWLREEEQYF. The CDR3 coding sequence is TGCAGTGCTAAGCTATCTTGGTTGCGGGAGGAGGAGCAGTACTTC.

There are a few counts of this clonotype. The CDR3 nucleotides are TGTGCCAGCAGCCCAGCGTGGGGCACAGATACGCAGTATTTT. As protein: CASSPAWGTDTQYF. V usage is TRBV5-4 and J usage is TRBJ2-3; D unclear. The ends were cut back, 4 bases at V and 1 base at J, with 10 bases in the middle. The CDR3 has 14 amino acids. CDR1 SGHNT and CDR2 YYREEE come from the germline V gene (reference sequence). The full variable domain, its missing parts supplied by reference TRBV5-4 and TRBJ2-3, is ETGVTQSPTHLIKTRGQQVTLRCSSQSGHNTVSWYQQALGQGPQFIFQYYREEENGRGNFPPRFSGLQFPNYSSELNVNALELDDSALYLCASSPAWGTDTQYFGPGTRLTVL.

This sequence joins TRBV19 and TRBJ2-3, with D possibly TRBD2 on 5 matching bases. Germline V lookup: CDR1 LNHDA, CDR2 SQIVND (reference sequence). The CDR3 is 14 residues long. V lost 5 bases to trimming and J lost 2 bases, with 11 bases between them. The CDR3 DNA is TGTGCCAGTAGTCCTAGCCCCATCACAGATACGCAGTATTTT. Translating it yields CASSPSPITDTQYF.

This chain connects TRBV28 to TRBJ2-5; D uncertain. V lost 7 bases, J lost 4 bases, and 7 bases lay in between. The V gene's germline CDR1 is MDHEN and CDR2 SYDVKM. This CDR3 has 11 residues. This CDR3 reads CASTQLETQYF. In DNA form, the CDR3 reads TGTGCCAGCACCCAATTAGAGACCCAGTACTTC.

The CDR3 is CASIGDDYEQYF. In DNA form, the CDR3 reads TGTGCCAGCATTGGAGATGACTACGAGCAGTACTTC. The chain has TRBV6-5 and TRBJ2-7; no firm D call. The CDR3 extends over 12 amino acids. V shed 7 bases and J shed 3 bases, with 10 bases lying between them. CDR1 MNHEY and CDR2 SVGAGI come from the germline V gene.

This chain joins TRBV11-2 and TRBJ2-7; TRBD2 aligns across 15 bases. The V gene's germline CDR1 is SGHAT and CDR2 FQNNGV. The J segment lost 0 bases and the V segment lost 0 bases, leaving 6 bases of the junction unmatched. CDR3 length: 19 amino acids. CDR3 sequence (DNA): TGTGCCAGCAGCTTAGAAAAAGGACTAGCGGGAGGGAGCTCCTACGAGCAGTACTTC. Translated: CASSLEKGLAGGSSYEQYF.

The chain has TRBV20-1 and TRBJ1-1; D is undetermined. CDR3 length equals 11 residues. V was clipped by 4 bases and J by 5 bases, with 8 bases between them. The V gene's germline CDR1 is DFQATT and CDR2 SNEGSKA (reference sequence). The CDR3 loop is CSATRGTEAFF. CDR3 bases: TGCAGTGCTACCCGAGGGACTGAAGCTTTCTTT.